Listed below are T cell receptor beta chains from one sample, sequenced in a study of tumor-infiltrating lymphocytes in localized non-small cell lung cancer. TCRdb's table, derived via immunoSEQ multiplex PCR, lists solely in-frame clones and lacks some. The sample records fewer than 20,000 clones, 73% being singletons. The sample was lung tumor tissue. The receptors originated from a human donor with non-small cell lung cancer. CDR3s include the opening cysteine and the closing phenylalanine or tryptophan. Each record gives: V gene, J gene, D gene, clone size, CDR3 DNA, CDR3 protein. D genes are given only for firm matches. Clone sizes are given selectively: once, few, many, or a class where the clone is expanded.

v_gene: TRBV11-2
j_gene: TRBJ1-6
d_gene: -
abundance: -
CDR3nt: TGTGCCAGCAGCTTAGAAGGCTTCTCTACCCCTAATTCACCCCTCCACTTT
CDR3aa: CASSLEGFSTPNSPLHF

v_gene: TRBV29-1
j_gene: TRBJ1-1
d_gene: TRBD1
abundance: once
CDR3nt: TGCAGCGTAGGGACAGGGGGCAACACTGAAGCTTTCTTT
CDR3aa: CSVGTGGNTEAFF

v_gene: TRBV5-5
j_gene: TRBJ2-7
d_gene: -
abundance: -
CDR3nt: TGTGCCAGCAGCTTGGCCGGGGGGACAGTCCCCTACGAGCAGTACTTC
CDR3aa: CASSLAGGTVPYEQYF

v_gene: TRBV6-1
j_gene: TRBJ1-2
d_gene: TRBD1
abundance: -
CDR3nt: TGTGCCAGCCTCAGACAGGGTGGCTACACCTTC
CDR3aa: CASLRQGGYTF

v_gene: TRBV7-8
j_gene: TRBJ1-5
d_gene: TRBD1
abundance: -
CDR3nt: TGTGCCAGCAGCACGCAGGGGGCGCGGGGCAATCAGCCCCAGCATTTT
CDR3aa: CASSTQGARGNQPQHF

v_gene: TRBV7-9
j_gene: TRBJ2-1
d_gene: TRBD2
abundance: -
CDR3nt: TGTGCCAGCAGCTTAGGAACGGGCGGGGGGGCCCTCAATGAGCAGTTCTTC
CDR3aa: CASSLGTGGGALNEQFF

v_gene: TRBV5-1
j_gene: TRBJ2-5
d_gene: TRBD2
abundance: -
CDR3nt: TGCGCCAGCAGCCGGGACTACCCCCCCGAGACCCAGTACTTC
CDR3aa: CASSRDYPPETQYF

v_gene: TRBV7-3
j_gene: TRBJ2-3
d_gene: -
abundance: -
CDR3nt: TGTGCCAGCAGCTCTCGGGGGACAGATACGCAGTATTTT
CDR3aa: CASSSRGTDTQYF

v_gene: TRBV27
j_gene: TRBJ2-4
d_gene: TRBD2
abundance: few
CDR3nt: TGTGCCAGCAGCCCACTAGCGGGCCTGGGGATAGCCAAAAACATTCAGTACTTC
CDR3aa: CASSPLAGLGIAKNIQYF

v_gene: TRBV11-3
j_gene: TRBJ2-3
d_gene: TRBD2
abundance: -
CDR3nt: TGTGCCAGCAGCCACGGCCAGCGGGAGTCCCTAGATACGCAGTATTTT
CDR3aa: CASSHGQRESLDTQYF

v_gene: TRBV15
j_gene: TRBJ1-5
d_gene: -
abundance: -
CDR3nt: TGTGCCACCAGACCGGGGGGTATTGGCAATCAGCCCCAGCATTTT
CDR3aa: CATRPGGIGNQPQHF

v_gene: TRBV10-3
j_gene: TRBJ2-7
d_gene: -
abundance: few
CDR3nt: TGTGCAGCTAGCTATGAGTACGAGCAGTACTTC
CDR3aa: CAASYEYEQYF

v_gene: TRBV19
j_gene: TRBJ1-6
d_gene: -
abundance: once
CDR3nt: TGTGCCAGTAACGAGTCAGGGCGGTCACCCCTCCACTTT
CDR3aa: CASNESGRSPLHF

v_gene: TRBV5-1
j_gene: TRBJ2-2
d_gene: -
abundance: -
CDR3nt: TGCGCCAGCAGCATAGATGGACAGAACACCGGGGAGCTGTTTTTT
CDR3aa: CASSIDGQNTGELFF

v_gene: TRBV29-1
j_gene: TRBJ2-4
d_gene: TRBD1
abundance: -
CDR3nt: TGCAGCGTTGAGGGACAGGGGGAAAACATTCAGTACTTC
CDR3aa: CSVEGQGENIQYF

v_gene: TRBV5-4
j_gene: TRBJ1-6
d_gene: -
abundance: -
CDR3nt: TGTGCCAGCAGCTTGGGGCGGGGGAATTCACCCCTCCACTTT
CDR3aa: CASSLGRGNSPLHF

v_gene: TRBV2
j_gene: TRBJ1-1
d_gene: TRBD1
abundance: few
CDR3nt: TGTGCCAGCAGACGTACAGGGGCGGACACTGAAGCTTTCTTT
CDR3aa: CASRRTGADTEAFF

v_gene: TRBV6-1
j_gene: TRBJ1-2
d_gene: -
abundance: -
CDR3nt: TGTGCCAGCAGTGAAGGTACAGGCGGCTATGGCTACACCTTC
CDR3aa: CASSEGTGGYGYTF

v_gene: TRBV7-8
j_gene: TRBJ1-1
d_gene: -
abundance: -
CDR3nt: TGTGCCAGCGGGAGGAGCACTGAAGCTTTCTTT
CDR3aa: CASGRSTEAFF

v_gene: TRBV5-1
j_gene: TRBJ2-7
d_gene: -
abundance: once
CDR3nt: TGCGCCAGCAGCAACCGGGACAATTACGAGCAGTACTTC
CDR3aa: CASSNRDNYEQYF

v_gene: TRBV4-1
j_gene: TRBJ2-2
d_gene: -
abundance: few
CDR3nt: TGCGCCAGCAGATTCGGCTCCAACACCGGGGAGCTGTTTTTT
CDR3aa: CASRFGSNTGELFF

v_gene: TRBV5-1
j_gene: TRBJ2-1
d_gene: -
abundance: -
CDR3nt: TGCGCCAGCAGCCTCCGAGGTGGAGGGGACTACAATGAGCAGTTCTTC
CDR3aa: CASSLRGGGDYNEQFF

v_gene: TRBV28
j_gene: TRBJ2-1
d_gene: TRBD2
abundance: -
CDR3nt: TGTGCCAGCAGTTCTCGGGGTAGCGGGTACAATGAGCAGTTCTTC
CDR3aa: CASSSRGSGYNEQFF

v_gene: TRBV2
j_gene: TRBJ1-2
d_gene: -
abundance: -
CDR3nt: TGTGCCAGCAGCCCCGGGGTATCTCGCTACACCTTC
CDR3aa: CASSPGVSRYTF

v_gene: TRBV28
j_gene: TRBJ2-2
d_gene: -
abundance: -
CDR3nt: TGTGCCAGCAGTTTCTACGATCGGCTGTTTTTT
CDR3aa: CASSFYDRLFF

v_gene: TRBV30
j_gene: TRBJ2-3
d_gene: TRBD2
abundance: -
CDR3nt: TGTGCCTGGAGTGGGACTAGCGGGACAGATACGCAGTATTTT
CDR3aa: CAWSGTSGTDTQYF

v_gene: TRBV18
j_gene: TRBJ1-1
d_gene: -
abundance: -
CDR3nt: TGTGCCAGCTCACCACCCTTGACTGGGAACACTGAAGCTTTCTTT
CDR3aa: CASSPPLTGNTEAFF

v_gene: TRBV27
j_gene: TRBJ1-1
d_gene: TRBD1
abundance: -
CDR3nt: TGTGCCAGCAAAAAGGGGGCCCTATTGAACACTGAAGCTTTCTTT
CDR3aa: CASKKGALLNTEAFF

v_gene: TRBV28
j_gene: TRBJ1-1
d_gene: -
abundance: -
CDR3nt: TGTGCCAGCAGGTCCAGCGGGGGCTGGAGCACTGAAGCTTTCTTT
CDR3aa: CASRSSGGWSTEAFF

v_gene: TRBV27
j_gene: TRBJ1-4
d_gene: TRBD1
abundance: -
CDR3nt: TGTGCCAGCAGGGGACAGGGCCGTACTGTCCCTAATGAAAAACTGTTTTTT
CDR3aa: CASRGQGRTVPNEKLFF

v_gene: TRBV5-6
j_gene: TRBJ1-4
d_gene: -
abundance: -
CDR3nt: TGTGCCAGCAGCGAAACCCGACGGTATAATGAAAAACTGTTTTTT
CDR3aa: CASSETRRYNEKLFF

v_gene: TRBV7-3
j_gene: TRBJ2-1
d_gene: -
abundance: -
CDR3nt: TGTGCCAGCAGCCCGGCGGTCGGCTACAATGAGCAGTTCTTC
CDR3aa: CASSPAVGYNEQFF

v_gene: TRBV6-1
j_gene: TRBJ1-5
d_gene: -
abundance: few
CDR3nt: TGTGCCAGCAGTAGGGGAGGGCCCCAGCATTTT
CDR3aa: CASSRGGPQHF

v_gene: TRBV2
j_gene: TRBJ1-3
d_gene: TRBD1
abundance: -
CDR3nt: TGTGCCAGCAGTGACCGGGGGGTGGGACAGAGCGCGCGCTCTGGAAACACCATATATTTT
CDR3aa: CASSDRGVGQSARSGNTIYF

v_gene: TRBV4-2
j_gene: TRBJ2-6
d_gene: -
abundance: -
CDR3nt: TGTGCCAGCAGCCAAGATGCAGCTGGGGCCAACGTCCTGACTTTC
CDR3aa: CASSQDAAGANVLTF

v_gene: TRBV5-1
j_gene: TRBJ2-2
d_gene: -
abundance: -
CDR3nt: TGCGCCAGCAGCTCTAACTATCAGGGGCGACGCACCGGGGAGCTGTTTTTT
CDR3aa: CASSSNYQGRRTGELFF

v_gene: TRBV19
j_gene: TRBJ1-5
d_gene: -
abundance: medium-sized
CDR3nt: TGTGCCAGTAGTATGGGGGCAGGGACGATCAATCAGCCCCAGCATTTT
CDR3aa: CASSMGAGTINQPQHF

v_gene: TRBV5-4
j_gene: TRBJ1-1
d_gene: -
abundance: once
CDR3nt: TGTGCCAGCAGAGTCGGGGGGAAAACTGAAGCTTTCTTT
CDR3aa: CASRVGGKTEAFF

v_gene: TRBV29-1
j_gene: TRBJ2-1
d_gene: TRBD2
abundance: medium-sized
CDR3nt: TGCAGCGTCCGAGCGGGGGGCAATGAGCAGTTCTTC
CDR3aa: CSVRAGGNEQFF

v_gene: TRBV4-2
j_gene: TRBJ2-7
d_gene: TRBD2
abundance: few
CDR3nt: TGTGCCAGCAGCCCTCGGACTAGCGGGGCCTGGGAGCAGTACTTC
CDR3aa: CASSPRTSGAWEQYF

v_gene: TRBV9
j_gene: TRBJ2-6
d_gene: -
abundance: -
CDR3nt: TGTGCCAGCAGCCCCCATCCGCCGACTCGTTCTTGGGGGGCCAACGTCCTGACTTTC
CDR3aa: CASSPHPPTRSWGANVLTF

v_gene: TRBV2
j_gene: TRBJ2-1
d_gene: TRBD2
abundance: -
CDR3nt: TGTGCCGGAAAGCGGGGGGGCTTCAGTGAGCAGTTCTTC
CDR3aa: CAGKRGGFSEQFF

v_gene: TRBV7-2
j_gene: TRBJ2-3
d_gene: TRBD2
abundance: -
CDR3nt: TGTGCCAGCGGTCATTTGGGGGGGACAGATACGCAGTATTTT
CDR3aa: CASGHLGGTDTQYF

v_gene: TRBV5-5
j_gene: TRBJ1-1
d_gene: TRBD1
abundance: -
CDR3nt: TGTGCCAGCAGCTTGTTTAGGACAGGGATGAACACTGAAGCTTTCTTT
CDR3aa: CASSLFRTGMNTEAFF

v_gene: TRBV11-2
j_gene: TRBJ2-7
d_gene: -
abundance: -
CDR3nt: TGTGCCAGCAGCTTAGGGACGGGACCCTACGAGCAGTACTTC
CDR3aa: CASSLGTGPYEQYF

v_gene: TRBV16
j_gene: TRBJ1-2
d_gene: TRBD1
abundance: few
CDR3nt: TGTGCCAGCAGCCAATCTCAAAGGGACAGGGCTGCGGGGGGCTACACCTTC
CDR3aa: CASSQSQRDRAAGGYTF

v_gene: TRBV18
j_gene: TRBJ1-1
d_gene: -
abundance: -
CDR3nt: TGTGCCAGCTCACCAATTCACATGAAGGCTAACACTGAAGCTTTCTTT
CDR3aa: CASSPIHMKANTEAFF

v_gene: TRBV19
j_gene: TRBJ2-7
d_gene: TRBD1
abundance: medium-sized
CDR3nt: TGTGCCAGTAGTATTACAGGGGTTTACGACGAGCAGTACTTC
CDR3aa: CASSITGVYDEQYF

v_gene: TRBV6-6
j_gene: TRBJ1-1
d_gene: -
abundance: few
CDR3nt: TGTGCCACCCGGAGTTGGAACACTGAAGCTTTCTTT
CDR3aa: CATRSWNTEAFF

v_gene: TRBV5-5
j_gene: TRBJ2-3
d_gene: -
abundance: -
CDR3nt: TGTGCCAGCAGCCCGCCGGGAGTCGAGTTTACAGATACGCAGTATTTT
CDR3aa: CASSPPGVEFTDTQYF

v_gene: TRBV7-2
j_gene: TRBJ1-6
d_gene: -
abundance: -
CDR3nt: TGTGCCAGCAGCTTACAAGGAAGTAATTCACCCCTCCACTTT
CDR3aa: CASSLQGSNSPLHF

v_gene: TRBV6-5
j_gene: TRBJ1-2
d_gene: TRBD1
abundance: -
CDR3nt: TGTGCCAGCAGGTACCGGGACAGGGAAGGCTACACCTTC
CDR3aa: CASRYRDREGYTF

v_gene: TRBV5-6
j_gene: TRBJ2-1
d_gene: -
abundance: -
CDR3nt: TGTGCCAGCAGCTTGATCGGGACTTCCTACAATGAGCAGTTCTTC
CDR3aa: CASSLIGTSYNEQFF

v_gene: TRBV4-1
j_gene: TRBJ2-3
d_gene: TRBD2
abundance: -
CDR3nt: TGCGCCAGCAGCCTCTCCGGGACTAGCGGGAGGACAGATACGCAGTATTTT
CDR3aa: CASSLSGTSGRTDTQYF